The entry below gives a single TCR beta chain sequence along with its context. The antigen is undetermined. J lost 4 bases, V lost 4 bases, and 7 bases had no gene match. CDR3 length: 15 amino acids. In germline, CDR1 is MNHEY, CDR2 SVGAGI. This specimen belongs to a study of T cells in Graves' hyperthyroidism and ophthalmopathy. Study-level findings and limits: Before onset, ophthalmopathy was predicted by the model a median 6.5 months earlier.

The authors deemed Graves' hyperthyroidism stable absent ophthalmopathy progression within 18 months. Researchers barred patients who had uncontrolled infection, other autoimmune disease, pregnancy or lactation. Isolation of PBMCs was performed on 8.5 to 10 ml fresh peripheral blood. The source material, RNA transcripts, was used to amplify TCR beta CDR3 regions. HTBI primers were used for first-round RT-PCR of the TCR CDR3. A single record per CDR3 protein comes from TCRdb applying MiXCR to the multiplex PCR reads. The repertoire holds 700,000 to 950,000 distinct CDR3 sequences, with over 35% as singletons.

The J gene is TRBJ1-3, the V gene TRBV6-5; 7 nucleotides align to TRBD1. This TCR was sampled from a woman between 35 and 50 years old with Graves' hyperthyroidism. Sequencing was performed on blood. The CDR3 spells CASSFLTGVGNTIYF. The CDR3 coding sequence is TGTGCCAGCAGTTTCCTTACAGGGGTAGGAAACACCATATATTTT.